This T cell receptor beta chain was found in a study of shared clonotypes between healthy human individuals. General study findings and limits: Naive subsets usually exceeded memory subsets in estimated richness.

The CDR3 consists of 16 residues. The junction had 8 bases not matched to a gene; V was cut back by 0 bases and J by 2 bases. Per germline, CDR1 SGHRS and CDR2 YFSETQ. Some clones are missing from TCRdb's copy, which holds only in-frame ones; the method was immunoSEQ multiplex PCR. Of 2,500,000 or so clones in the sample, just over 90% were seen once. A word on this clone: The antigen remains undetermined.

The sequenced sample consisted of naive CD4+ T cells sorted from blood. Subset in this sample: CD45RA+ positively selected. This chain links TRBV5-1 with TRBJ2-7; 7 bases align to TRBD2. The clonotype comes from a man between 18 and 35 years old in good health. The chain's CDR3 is CASSLANREAAYEQYF. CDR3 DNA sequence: TGCGCCAGCAGCTTGGCCAATCGGGAGGCCGCCTACGAGCAGTACTTC.